These 20 T cell receptor beta chains share one sample of origin, sequenced in a study of CD8+CD57+ T cells in acquired aplastic anemia (dated by TCRdb to 2017 to 2018). The instrument was an Illumina HiSeq 2000. Genomic DNA served as template for TCR beta VDJ combination and CDR3 sequence profiling. The public sequencing data were trimmed at Q25 with fastp and processed into clonotypes with MiXCR by TCRdb, which kept only in-frame beta chains. When rows share a CDR3 protein, they turn into one entry using the most common DNA and genes. The sample has about 240,000 distinct CDR3 sequences on record, 47% of them singletons. Over 7.5% of the sample lies in the top ten. The patients picked for sequencing were ones in whom flow cytometry had shown an expansion of CD8+CD57+ cells. Material for sequencing was sorted CD4+, CD8+, or CD8+CD57+ T cells (not recorded which) from PBMCs. Source of these receptors: a human donor with aplastic anemia.

The CDR3 is CASSQSSSAQPQHF. DNA for the CDR3: TGTGCCAGCAGCCAGTCCTCCTCTGCACAGCCCCAGCATTTT. The chain employs TRBV16 and TRBJ1-5; no clear D. The CDR3 spans 14 residues. Trimming cost V 3 bases and J 7 bases, with 13 bases left between them. The V gene's germline CDR1 is KGHSY and CDR2 FQNENV.

The chain has TRBV11-2 and TRBJ1-3; D is uncertain. Trimming removed 9 bases from V and 2 bases from J, with 14 bases in between. This CDR3 has 14 residues. Looked up from germline, CDR1 is SGHAT and CDR2 is FQNNGV. CDR3 in amino acids: CASSSPMAGNTIYF. For the CDR3, the DNA is TGTGCCAGTAGTTCCCCCATGGCTGGAAACACCATATATTTT.

This clonotype came up many times. The chain carries TRBV5-1 and TRBJ2-3, with D unresolved. The V gene lost 4 bases and the J gene lost 4 bases, with 13 bases spanning the gap. The CDR3 length is 14 residues. Germline V gene lookup returns CDR1 SGHRS and CDR2 YFSETQ. The CDR3 sequence is CASSGKERPDTQYF. In DNA form, the CDR3 reads TGCGCCAGCAGCGGAAAAGAGAGGCCAGATACGCAGTATTTT.

This clonotype has a count of ten or more. The chain is built from TRBV4-3 and TRBJ1-2; tentative D call: TRBD1 (5 bases). CDR3 length equals 16 residues. V was clipped by 3 bases and J by 2 bases, with 16 bases between them. From germline, CDR1 is LGHNA and CDR2 YSLEER. The CDR3 sequence: CASSQGGSEDNYGYTF. The CDR3 DNA sequence: TGCGCCAGCAGCCAGGGGGGTTCGGAAGACAACTATGGCTACACCTTC.

The CDR3 reads CASRNTANSNQPQHF. The CDR3 DNA reads as TGTGCCAGCAGAAATACGGCCAATAGCAATCAGCCCCAGCATTTT. The chain recombines TRBV2 with TRBJ1-5, with D unclear. Germline-derived CDR1 and CDR2 are SNHLY and FYNNEI. This CDR3 contains 15 residues. Trimming left V 6 bases short and J 0 bases short, with 12 bases between.

This clonotype has a handful of counts. This sequence joins TRBV29-1 and TRBJ2-7; 8 nucleotides match TRBD1. The CDR3 sequence is 13 residues long. The V gene end was trimmed by 7 bases and the J gene end by 4 bases; junction bases not matched to a gene: 9. Germline lookup yields CDR1 SQVTM and CDR2 ANQGSEA. CDR3 in amino acids: CSASTGVGYEQYF. CDR3 in DNA: TGCAGCGCTTCGACAGGGGTAGGGTACGAGCAGTACTTC.

This clonotype was seen ten or more times. V usage is TRBV4-3 and J usage is TRBJ2-2; 7 bases are a match to TRBD2. This CDR3 spans 15 amino acids. V lost 3 bases and J lost 3; bases outside the gene matches: 4. Germline loops: CDR1 LGHNA, CDR2 YSLEER. CDR3: CASSQGGDHTGELFF. In DNA form, the CDR3 reads TGCGCCAGCAGCCAGGGGGGGGACCACACCGGGGAGCTGTTTTTT.

This chain connects TRBV20-1 to TRBJ1-2; TRBD1 matches at 7 bases. Unmatched junction bases numbered 6, after V lost 3 bases and J lost 5 bases. CDR1 DFQATT and CDR2 SNEGSKA come from the germline V gene (reference sequence). The CDR3 loop spans 13 amino acids. The CDR3, as DNA: TGCAGTGCTAGCTTCGGGACAGCGTATGGCTACACCTTC. The encoded protein is CSASFGTAYGYTF.

The V gene is TRBV25-1, the J gene TRBJ1-1; D remains ambiguous. Trimming took off 4 bases at V and 2 bases at J, with 11 bases between the two ends. CDR3 length equals 14 residues. Germline CDR1 and CDR2: MGHDK and SYGVNS. The CDR3 DNA reads as TGTGCCAGCAGTGTTGACGGCACTAACACTGAAGCTTTCTTT. This gives the protein CASSVDGTNTEAFF.

The chain couples TRBV7-9 to TRBJ1-6; D is ambiguous. Germline CDR1 is SEHNR and CDR2 is FQNEAQ (reference sequence). The CDR3 has 15 amino acids. V gave up 1 base and J gave up 6 bases, with 10 bases separating them. The CDR3 DNA follows: TGTGCCAGCAGCTTAGGGGGTAGGTCTAATTCACCCCTCCACTTT. Translating it yields CASSLGGRSNSPLHF.

As to this clonotype: Sequence at one end of the junction differs from germline and may be a read error. V usage is TRBV7-9 and J usage is TRBJ2-5; 10 bases agree with TRBD2. The J call may be in error: the DNA end matches TRBJ2-7 better. The CDR3 loop spans 15 amino acids. Germline V gene sequence: CDR1 SEHNR, CDR2 FQNEAQ (reference sequence). The CDR3 nucleotides read TGTGCTAGCAGCACTAACCTAGCGGGGGCCTACGAGCAGTACTTC. It encodes CASSTNLAGAYEQYF.

This clonotype showed up just a few times. A much larger clone lies one base from this, so it may be a read error. The CDR3 region has the DNA TGCAGCGTTGAGGGGACAGGGAGGGGTGAGCAGCTCTTC. This translates into CSVEGTGRGEQLF. The chain couples TRBV29-1 to TRBJ2-1, with 9 nucleotides matching TRBD1. Per the germline V gene, CDR1 is SQVTM and CDR2 is ANQGSEA. This CDR3 is 13 amino acids long.

V usage is TRBV25-1 and J usage is TRBJ1-2; no clear D gene. Per germline, CDR1 MGHDK and CDR2 SYGVNS. The CDR3 sequence is 12 residues long. Trimming shortened V by 3 bases and J by 5 bases, and 7 bases separated the two germline ends. In nucleotides, the CDR3 is TGTGCCAGCAGTGATTCGCTTTATGGCTACACCTTC. Encoded protein: CASSDSLYGYTF.

The CDR3 sequence: CSATTGKQFF. CDR3 DNA sequence: TGCAGTGCTACAACGGGGAAACAGTTCTTC. The chain uses TRBV20-1 and TRBJ2-1; maybe TRBD2 (5 bases). The V gene lost 4 bases and the J gene lost 13 bases, with 11 bases spanning the gap. The CDR3 has 10 residues. Germline CDR1 is DFQATT and CDR2 is SNEGSKA (reference sequence).

V and J are TRBV9 and TRBJ2-7; a possible D gene is TRBD2 (6 bases). V was cut by 3 bases and J by 6 bases, with 22 bases left in between. The CDR3 totals 16 residues. Per germline, CDR1 SGDLS and CDR2 YYNGEE. The CDR3 nucleotides read TGTGCCAGCAGCGCCTCACCTAGGACACGGGGAGGCGAGCAGTACTTC. Translating gives CASSASPRTRGGEQYF.

The chain joins TRBV7-2 to TRBJ1-1; D ambiguous. Between the trimmed V and J ends, which lost 5 bases and 1 base, there was a span of 14 bases. Germline V gene lookup returns CDR1 SGHTA and CDR2 FQGNSA. The CDR3 covers 15 residues. In nucleotides, the CDR3 is TGTGCCAGCAGCCTATTCACAGTCTCGAACACTGAAGCTTTCTTT. Residues: CASSLFTVSNTEAFF.

J is TRBJ1-5 and V is TRBV20-1; D perhaps matches TRBD1 (5 bases). Trimming cost V 3 bases and J 3 bases, with 9 bases left between them. The CDR3 has 13 residues. Germline V lookup: CDR1 DFQATT, CDR2 SNEGSKA (reference sequence). The DNA of the CDR3 is TGCAGTGCTAGGAGGGGACTCAATCAGCCCCAGCATTTT. Protein sequence: CSARRGLNQPQHF.

There are many counts of this clonotype. The chain recombines TRBV13 with TRBJ2-5; 9 bases agree with TRBD2. The CDR3 covers 18 residues. Germline values: CDR1 PRHDT, CDR2 FYEKMQ (reference sequence). After removal of 3 bases from V and 0 bases from J, the junction contained 11 bases not matched to a gene. The CDR3 loop reads CASSLMLAGVTYQETQYF. As DNA, the CDR3 is TGTGCCAGCAGCTTGATGTTAGCGGGGGTCACGTACCAAGAGACCCAGTACTTC.

The rearrangement links TRBV15 to TRBJ1-4, with a tentative D call TRBD1 (5 bases). The CDR3 contains 15 residues. The germline V gene has CDR1 LNHNV and CDR2 YYDKDF (reference sequence). The V gene lost 3 bases and the J gene lost 4 bases, with 12 bases spanning the gap. In nucleotides, the CDR3 is TGTGCCACCAGCAGGGGGGGGGATGGTAATGAAAAACTGTTTTTT. Amino acids: CATSRGGDGNEKLFF.

This clonotype was recorded at least ten times. This rearrangement joins TRBV2 to TRBJ2-1, with D perhaps TRBD1 (5 bases). V was shortened by 4 bases and J by 8 bases, with 15 bases between the two germline ends. Germline V CDR1 and CDR2: SNHLY, FYNNEI. This CDR3 region has 14 residues. The CDR3 DNA reads TGTGCCAGCAGTGTCTCAGGGTTGATGCATGAGCAGTTCTTC. Translation gives CASSVSGLMHEQFF.